This note documents a single TCR beta chain sequence. Its antigen is not known. A multiplex PCR was run with 60 Vbeta primers and 13 Jbeta primers. Using immunoSEQ multiplex PCR, the repertoire was profiled, and TCRdb retains in-frame clones only, with some absent. Of about 160,000 clones detected, around 76% appear once; the ten largest clones hold roughly 1.6%. The sample originates from a study of cytomegalovirus exposure and HLA in healthy donors. Study context: The approximately 100 million unique TCR beta sequences, from around 200 million T cells, were found by an earlier analysis. Clustering assigned approximately 78% of the approximately 400 genotyped donors to the Caucasian-associated ancestry cluster.

Findings of the study overall: It was only CMV serostatus that was available as immune exposure information. The study labeled fewer than 200 TCR beta chains cytomegalovirus-associated.

The CDR3 is made up of 12 amino acids. Trimming took 4 bases from V and 6 from J, leaving 10 bases between them. The germline CDR1 and CDR2 sequences are MGHDK and SYGVNS. V gene TRBV25-1 combines with J gene TRBJ2-7; D not resolved. This TCR came from a girl aged 5 to 17 in good health and CMV-seropositive. Sequencing used PBMCs. The CDR3 sequence is CASSALAAEQYF. In DNA, the CDR3 is TGTGCCAGCAGTGCCCTCGCGGCCGAGCAGTACTTC.